This TCR beta chain derives from a study of graft-versus-host responses after intestinal transplantation. Whole-study context: Grafts that recipients had were multivisceral, liver-intestinal, or isolated intestinal transplants. Recipients uniformly received anti-thymocyte globulin induction, followed by tacrolimus and steroids for two to four years. Whole-study results and caveats: Early HvG declines after transplant were associated with peak circulating GvH clone levels.

Clones were read by immunoSEQ multiplex PCR, and TCRdb kept only the in-frame ones, dropping some. Of tens of thousands of clones in the sample, 85% to 95% were seen once. The CDR3 sequence is 18 residues long. Germline values: CDR1 LGHNA, CDR2 YSLEER. J lost 1 base, V lost 0 bases, and 10 bases had no gene match. Turning to this clone: Its antigen is still unknown.

The chain links TRBV4-3 to TRBJ2-7; 9 nucleotides align to TRBD2. This receptor was taken from a human donor who received an intestinal transplant. The source material was unstimulated CD8+ T cells sorted from spleen or lymph node cells, sampled before intestinal transplant. The CDR3 here is CASSQDRSSGGLSYEQYF. As DNA, the CDR3 is TGCGCCAGCAGCCAAGACCGGTCGAGCGGGGGGCTATCCTACGAGCAGTACTTC.